One sample yielded the 14 T cell receptor beta chains listed below, sequenced in a study of blood T cell repertoires in COVID-19. Produced via immunoSEQ multiplex PCR; TCRdb's table is partial and in-frame only. The repertoire includes roughly 260,000 clones, approximately 86% of them detected once, and 3.1% sits in the top ten. What was sequenced was peripheral blood. Receptor source: a woman aged 18-30 years with acute or convalescent COVID-19.

In its sample, this clone was seen a few times. The chain couples TRBV7-9 to TRBJ1-3; no clear D. The germline CDR1 and CDR2 sequences are SEHNR and FQNEAQ (reference sequence). The CDR3 extends over 16 amino acids. V shed 2 bases and J shed 0 bases, with 11 bases lying between them. The CDR3 sequence is CASSLHFDNSGNTIYF. The CDR3 nucleotides read TGTGCCAGCAGCTTACATTTTGACAACTCTGGAAACACCATATATTTT.

The table lists this clone with a few counts. The V call is TRBV7-9, the J call TRBJ1-2; TRBD1 matches 7 bases. The junction had 9 bases not matched to a gene; V was cut back by 5 bases and J by 3 bases. The CDR3 has 15 residues. Per germline, CDR1 SEHNR and CDR2 FQNEAQ (reference sequence). CDR3 protein: CASSVSDRVDYGYTF. DNA of the CDR3: TGTGCCAGCAGCGTGAGCGACAGGGTGGACTATGGCTACACCTTC.

This chain connects TRBV5-1 to TRBJ2-2; no reliable D call. Germline assignment: CDR1 SGHRS and CDR2 YFSETQ. V lost 6 bases and J lost 2, with 8 bases in between. This CDR3 comprises 13 residues. CDR3: CASNPGNTGELFF. The CDR3 DNA sequence: TGCGCCAGCAACCCAGGTAACACCGGGGAGCTGTTTTTT.

This clone was counted between two and nine times. The V and J genes are TRBV13 and TRBJ1-1; D is possibly TRBD1 (6 bases). V dropped 5 bases and J dropped 7 bases, with 17 bases sitting between them. Per germline, CDR1 PRHDT and CDR2 FYEKMQ (reference sequence). The CDR3 totals 14 residues. The CDR3 loop reads CASSPQGVFSEAFF. As DNA, the CDR3 is TGTGCCAGCAGCCCACAGGGTGTCTTTAGTGAAGCTTTCTTT.

This chain uses TRBV14 with TRBJ2-7, with 7 bases fitting TRBD1. V was clipped by 4 bases and J by 2 bases; unmatched bases: 5. Per the germline V gene, CDR1 is SGHDN and CDR2 is FVKESK. CDR3 length: 14 amino acids. The CDR3 coding sequence is TGTGCCAGCAGCCCACCGGGACAGCCCTACGAGCAGTACTTC. This translates into CASSPPGQPYEQYF.

The rearrangement links TRBV19 to TRBJ2-6; 8 bases line up with TRBD2. Germline values: CDR1 LNHDA, CDR2 SQIVND (reference sequence). After removal of 3 bases from V and 2 bases from J, the junction contained 6 bases not matched to a gene. This CDR3 comprises 17 residues. CDR3 sequence (DNA): TGTGCCAGTAGTATGGGGGGAGCGGGGGCTGGGGCCAACGTCCTGACTTTC. Its protein is CASSMGGAGAGANVLTF.

The J gene is TRBJ2-5, the V gene TRBV3-1 (or the pseudogene TRBV3-2), with D perhaps TRBD1 (5 bases). There are 13 residues in the CDR3. Germline V gives CDR1 LGHDT, CDR2 YNNKEL (reference sequence). The germline V and J ends were trimmed by 2 bases and 6 bases, with 10 bases remaining between them. This CDR3 is CASSQSRVQTQYF. The DNA of the CDR3 is TGTGCCAGCAGCCAAAGCAGGGTCCAGACCCAGTACTTC.

This clone was picked up one time. The chain joins TRBV15 to TRBJ2-1, with 12 nucleotides matching TRBD2. V lost 4 bases to trimming and J lost 0 bases; unmatched junction nucleotides: 13. This CDR3 has 20 residues. The V gene's germline CDR1 is LNHNV and CDR2 YYDKDF (reference sequence). The CDR3 DNA reads TGTGCCACCAGCAAAGAGGCGGGACTAGCGGGCCTGAGCTCCTACAATGAGCAGTTCTTC. Translation gives CATSKEAGLAGLSSYNEQFF.

This clone appeared once. The rearrangement links TRBV4-1 to TRBJ2-7; the match to TRBD2 covers 9 bases. J gave up 0 bases and V 4 bases, and 4 bases lay outside the gene matches. Per germline, CDR1 MGHRA and CDR2 YSYEKL. The CDR3 is 15 residues long. CDR3 coding DNA: TGCGCCAGCAGCCCTGCTAGCGGGGCCTCCTACGAGCAGTACTTC. Its protein product is CASSPASGASYEQYF.

The chain links TRBV27 to TRBJ1-1; tentative D call: TRBD1 (6 bases). The CDR3 length is 19 residues. CDR1 MNHEY and CDR2 SMNVEV come from the germline V gene (reference sequence). The V end was cut by 2 bases, the J end by 0 bases, with 22 bases between. CDR3 nucleotides: TGTGCCAGCAGTTTAATAGGGGGAAGTGCTTTTTTTATGAACACTGAAGCTTTCTTT. Its protein is CASSLIGGSAFFMNTEAFF.

The rearrangement links TRBV11-3 to TRBJ2-2; 11 bases fit TRBD2. The germline V gene has CDR1 SGHNT and CDR2 YENEEA. The CDR3 consists of 15 residues. Trimming cost V 1 base and J 5 bases; bases outside gene matches: 0. CDR3 region: CASSLGLAGTGELFF. The DNA for the CDR3 is TGTGCCAGCAGCTTAGGACTAGCGGGAACCGGGGAGCTGTTTTTT.

This chain uses TRBV7-8 with TRBJ2-3; D remains unclear. Germline V gives CDR1 SGHVS, CDR2 FQNEAQ. V shed 10 bases and J shed 1 base, with 6 bases lying between them. The CDR3 is 11 residues long. The CDR3 DNA follows: TGTGCCACACTGCGCACAGATACGCAGTATTTT. Translation: CATLRTDTQYF.

This chain connects TRBV7-2 to TRBJ1-6; D call uncertain. The CDR3 has 14 amino acids. Germline-derived CDR1 and CDR2 are SGHTA and FQGNSA. Trimming left V 4 bases short and J 15 bases short, with 19 bases between. The CDR3 DNA reads as TGTGCCAGCAGCTCCCCCCCACAGCGGGTCGTCCTCCACTTT. Translation gives CASSSPPQRVVLHF.

The V and J genes are TRBV5-1 and TRBJ1-1, with D maybe TRBD1 (6 bases). The V gene lost 4 bases and the J gene lost 1 base, with 11 bases spanning the gap. Per the germline V gene, CDR1 is SGHRS and CDR2 is YFSETQ. CDR3 length equals 14 residues. CDR3 region: CASSLRGANTEAFF. CDR3 bases: TGCGCCAGCAGCCTCAGGGGCGCGAACACTGAAGCTTTCTTT.